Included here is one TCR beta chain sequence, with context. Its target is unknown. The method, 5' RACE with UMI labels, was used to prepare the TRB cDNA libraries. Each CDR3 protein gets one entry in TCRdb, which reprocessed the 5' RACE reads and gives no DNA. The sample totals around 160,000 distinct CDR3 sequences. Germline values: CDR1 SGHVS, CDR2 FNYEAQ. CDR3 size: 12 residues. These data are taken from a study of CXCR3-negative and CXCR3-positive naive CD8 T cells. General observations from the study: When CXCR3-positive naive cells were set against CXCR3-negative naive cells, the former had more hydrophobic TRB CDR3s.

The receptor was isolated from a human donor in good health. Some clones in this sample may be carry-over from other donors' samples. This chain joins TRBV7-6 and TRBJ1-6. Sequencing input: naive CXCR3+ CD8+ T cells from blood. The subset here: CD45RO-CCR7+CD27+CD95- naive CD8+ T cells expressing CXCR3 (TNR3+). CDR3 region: CASSLEGTPLHF. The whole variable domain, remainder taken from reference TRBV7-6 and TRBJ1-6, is GAGVSQSPRYKVTKRGQDVALRCDPISGHVSLYWYRQALGQGPEFLTYFNYEAQQDKSGLPNDRFSAERPEGSISTLTIQRTEQRDSAMYRCASSLEGTPLHFGNGTRLTVT.